These 24 T cell receptor beta chains share one sample of origin, sequenced in a study of blood T cell repertoires in COVID-19. Repertoires were generated with immunoSEQ multiplex PCR, while TCRdb's copy carries only in-frame clones and drops some. This table holds approximately 46,000 clones, around 83% found once. Input material: peripheral blood. These receptors came from a human donor in a cohort sampled during active COVID-19.

This sequence joins TRBV7-2 and TRBJ2-1, with TRBD2 matching 8 bases. J gave up 2 bases and V 3 bases, and 3 bases lay outside the gene matches. The germline V gene encodes CDR1 SGHTA and CDR2 FQGNSA. The CDR3 runs 15 residues. The CDR3 is CASSFGGLAYNEQFF. DNA for the CDR3: TGTGCCAGCAGCTTTGGGGGACTAGCCTACAATGAGCAGTTCTTC.

This chain links TRBV18 with TRBJ1-2; 9 positions match TRBD1. Germline CDR1 KGHSH, CDR2 LQKENI. The CDR3 covers 15 residues. V trimming: 0 bases; J trimming: 8 bases; junction bases outside the gene matches: 7. This CDR3 reads CASSPPSGQGEGYTF. The CDR3 DNA is TGTGCCAGCTCACCACCCTCGGGACAGGGAGAGGGCTACACCTTC.

The rearrangement uses TRBV7-2 and TRBJ2-5, with a weak D call TRBD2 (6 bases). The CDR3 extends over 14 amino acids. Germline assignment: CDR1 SGHTA and CDR2 FQGNSA. Trimming left V 1 base short and J 9 bases short, with 15 bases between. CDR3 in amino acids: CASSLGGGVQAQYF. CDR3 DNA: TGTGCCAGCAGCTTAGGGGGCGGGGTGCAGGCCCAGTACTTC.

This chain joins TRBV5-8 and TRBJ1-2; possibly TRBD1 for D (5 bases). Germline values: CDR1 SGHTS, CDR2 YDEGEE. The CDR3 totals 12 residues. V lost 4 bases, J lost 7 bases, and 11 bases lay in between. The CDR3 sequence: CASSPRGVGYTF. The DNA of the CDR3 is TGTGCCAGCAGCCCAAGGGGCGTTGGCTACACCTTC.

V is TRBV5-1 and J is TRBJ2-1; possibly TRBD2 for D (6 bases). V lost 1 base to trimming and J lost 0 bases, with 11 bases between them. The CDR3 contains 16 residues. Germline CDR1 reads SGHRS; CDR2 reads YFSETQ. The CDR3 nucleotides read TGCGCCAGCAGCTTGAGCGGGCCAAGCTCCTACAATGAGCAGTTCTTC. Its protein is CASSLSGPSSYNEQFF.

This clone has just one count. The chain combines TRBV11-3 with TRBJ2-7; D unresolved. CDR1 is SGHNT and CDR2 is YENEEA in the germline V gene. This CDR3 contains 14 residues. V lost 5 bases and J lost 0, with 11 bases in between. The CDR3 is CASSLSGTSYEQYF. DNA of the CDR3: TGTGCCAGCAGCCTCTCGGGTACCTCCTACGAGCAGTACTTC. Full variable domain (rest looked up from reference TRBV11-3 and TRBJ2-7): EAGVVQSPRYKIIEKKQPVAFWCNPISGHNTLYWYLQNLGQGPELLIRYENEEAVDDSQLPKDRFSAERLKGVDSTLKIQPAELGDSAVYLCASSLSGTSYEQYFGPGTRLTVT.

The chain links TRBV3-1 (or the pseudogene TRBV3-2) to TRBJ2-7; the match to TRBD2 covers 9 bases. The CDR3 extends over 14 amino acids. V lost 4 bases, J lost 1 base, and 2 bases stayed unmatched. Germline CDR1 LGHDT, CDR2 YNNKEL (reference sequence). The CDR3 nucleotides are TGTGCCAGCAGCCGACTAGCGGAGTCCTACGAGCAGTACTTC. Translated: CASSRLAESYEQYF.

V usage is TRBV20-1 and J usage is TRBJ1-1; D is undetermined. This CDR3 has 11 residues. CDR1 DFQATT and CDR2 SNEGSKA come from the germline V gene (reference sequence). The CDR3 loop is CSAYRSTKAFF. The CDR3 nucleotides read TGCAGCGCCTATCGGAGTACTAAAGCTTTCTTT.

CDR3 DNA: TGTGCCAGTAGTGCCCCGGAGGGGCCTAACTATGGCTACACCTTC. It specifies CASSAPEGPNYGYTF. V usage is TRBV19 and J usage is TRBJ1-2; perhaps TRBD1 as D (5 bases). In germline, CDR1 is LNHDA, CDR2 SQIVND (reference sequence). The CDR3 runs to 15 residues. V lost 5 bases, J lost 0 bases, and 13 bases lay in between.

V gene TRBV4-2 combines with J gene TRBJ2-1, with D possibly matching TRBD2 (6 bases). The CDR3 has 13 amino acids. From germline, CDR1 is LGHNA and CDR2 YNFKEQ. Trimming took off 1 base at V and 7 bases at J, with 8 bases between the two ends. The CDR3: CASSQGGGNEQFF. DNA for the CDR3: TGTGCCAGCAGCCAAGGCGGAGGGAATGAGCAGTTCTTC.

J is TRBJ2-7 and V is TRBV28; 9 positions agree with TRBD2. The CDR3 totals 17 residues. V gave up 5 bases and J gave up 2 bases; unmatched junction bases: 13. Germline V gene data show CDR1 as MDHEN and CDR2 as SYDVKM. The CDR3 sequence: CASSPFASGKGTYEQYF. In DNA, the CDR3 is TGTGCCAGCAGTCCCTTCGCTAGCGGGAAGGGGACCTACGAGCAGTACTTC. The full variable domain, rest sourced from reference TRBV28 and TRBJ2-7, is DVKVTQSSRYLVKRTGEKVFLECVQDMDHENMFWYRQDPGLGLRLIYFSYDVKMKEKGDIPEGYSVSREKKERFSLILESASTNQTSMYLCASSPFASGKGTYEQYFGPGTRLTVT.

This chain uses TRBV6-4 with TRBJ1-4; 9 positions match TRBD1. This CDR3 contains 15 residues. V shed 1 base, J shed 8 bases, and the junction held 5 bases outside the gene matches. Germline V CDR1 and CDR2: MRHNA, SNTAGT. CDR3: CASSDWGQGEEKLFF. CDR3 bases: TGTGCCAGCAGTGACTGGGGACAGGGTGAGGAAAAACTGTTTTTT.

The rearrangement joins TRBV24-1 to TRBJ2-3; 7 nucleotides agree with TRBD2. V lost 5 bases to trimming and J lost 6 bases; unmatched junction nucleotides: 19. This CDR3 is 18 amino acids long. Per the germline V gene, CDR1 is KGHDR and CDR2 is SFDVKD. CDR3 bases: TGTGCCACCAGTGGGCATCCTCGGGGGGAGAGGGTGAAGGATACGCAGTATTTT. It encodes CATSGHPRGERVKDTQYF.

J is TRBJ2-2 and V is TRBV28, with a possible D match to TRBD2 (6 bases). The germline CDR1 and CDR2 sequences are MDHEN and SYDVKM. Trimming shortened V by 6 bases and J by 4 bases, and 15 bases separated the two germline ends. This CDR3 is built from 15 residues. CDR3 sequence reads: CASRLPGVGTGELFF. CDR3 sequence (DNA): TGTGCCAGCAGGCTCCCGGGGGTGGGCACCGGGGAGCTGTTTTTT.

About this clone itself: Additional DNA sequences in this sample encode the identical CDR3. This chain joins TRBV5-1 and TRBJ1-2; TRBD1 matches 9 bases. Per the germline V gene, CDR1 is SGHRS and CDR2 is YFSETQ. The CDR3 runs 14 residues. J gave up 2 bases and V 6 bases, and 5 bases lay outside the gene matches. In DNA, the CDR3 is TGCGCCAGCACCCCGGGGACAGGGAACTATGGCTACACCTTC. The encoded protein is CASTPGTGNYGYTF.

V gene TRBV5-1 combines with J gene TRBJ1-5; maybe TRBD1 (5 bases). CDR1 is SGHRS and CDR2 is YFSETQ in the germline V gene. V lost 5 bases and J lost 6, with 15 bases in between. The length of the CDR3 is 14 residues. The CDR3 bases are TGCGCCAGCAGGCTTGACCCGGGGGTTCAGCCCCAGCATTTT. Its protein product is CASRLDPGVQPQHF. Using reference TRBV5-1 and TRBJ1-5 for the parts outside the CDR3, the full variable domain is KAGVTQTPRYLIKTRGQQVTLSCSPISGHRSVSWYQQTPGQGLQFLFEYFSETQRNKGNFPGRFSGRQFSNSRSEMNVSTLELGDSALYLCASRLDPGVQPQHFGDGTRLSIL.

This clone showed up just a few times. The chain couples TRBV24-1 to TRBJ2-7, with no clear D. This CDR3 has 14 residues. Trimming shortened V by 4 bases and J by 2 bases, and 11 bases separated the two germline ends. Germline CDR1 and CDR2: KGHDR and SFDVKD. CDR3: CATSDTVEPYEQYF. The DNA of the CDR3 is TGTGCCACCAGTGACACCGTTGAGCCCTACGAGCAGTACTTC.

The sample holds one count of this clone. The chain couples TRBV7-2 to TRBJ2-1, with D maybe TRBD1 (5 bases). Germline V gene data show CDR1 as SGHTA and CDR2 as FQGNSA. The V gene lost 1 base and the J gene lost 6 bases, with 7 bases spanning the gap. The CDR3 spans 13 residues. The CDR3 coding sequence is TGTGCCAGCAGCTTAGGCAGGGTCAATGAGCAGTTCTTC. Translated, it gives CASSLGRVNEQFF.

The V gene is TRBV27, the J gene TRBJ2-2; 7 bases agree with TRBD1. Trimming removed 6 bases from V and 4 bases from J; junction bases left unmatched: 8. Germline assignment: CDR1 MNHEY and CDR2 SMNVEV (reference sequence). The CDR3 is made up of 15 amino acids. This chain's CDR3 is CASSDRDSSTGELFF. CDR3 DNA sequence: TGTGCCAGCAGCGACCGGGACAGCAGCACCGGGGAGCTGTTTTTT.

This chain's CDR3 is CASSQAGTRIHYEQYF. CDR3 in DNA: TGTGCCAGCAGCCAAGCGGGGACTAGGATCCACTACGAGCAGTACTTC. The gene calls are TRBV14 and TRBJ2-7, with TRBD2 identical over 8 bases. The CDR3 is made up of 16 amino acids. Germline-derived CDR1 and CDR2 are SGHDN and FVKESK. V was clipped by 1 base and J by 3 bases; unmatched bases: 8.

A single count supports this clone. This rearrangement joins TRBV7-2 to TRBJ2-7; tentative D call: TRBD1 (5 bases). Trimming removed 2 bases from V and 7 bases from J, with 15 bases in between. Germline V gene data show CDR1 as SGHTA and CDR2 as FQGNSA. The CDR3 runs to 14 residues. CDR3 coding DNA: TGTGCCAGCAGCTTACGGCAGGGCCCGGAGGAGCAGTACTTC. This encodes CASSLRQGPEEQYF.

V gene TRBV5-6 combines with J gene TRBJ2-1; 7 bases agree with TRBD2. Germline CDR1 SGHDT, CDR2 YYEEEE. The CDR3 spans 15 residues. Trimming took 2 bases from V and 3 from J; bases not matched to a gene: 5. Here the CDR3 DNA reads TGTGCCAGCAGCTTTGGCGGGAGAGTCTACAATGAGCAGTTCTTC. It is translated as CASSFGGRVYNEQFF.

This sequence joins TRBV25-1 and TRBJ1-4; D is possibly TRBD1 (5 bases). Deletions cut 8 bases from V and 1 base from J, with 14 bases between. Germline-derived CDR1 and CDR2 are MGHDK and SYGVNS. This CDR3 has 15 amino acids. CDR3 DNA: TGTGCCAGCTCCAGGGAGGCAGGAACTAATGAAAAACTGTTTTTT. Amino acid sequence: CASSREAGTNEKLFF. Combining the CDR3 with reference TRBV25-1 and TRBJ1-4 gives the whole variable domain EADIYQTPRYLVIGTGKKITLECSQTMGHDKMYWYQQDPGMELHLIHYSYGVNSTEKGDLSSESTVSRIRTEHFPLTLESARPSHTSQYLCASSREAGTNEKLFFGSGTQLSVL.

A single count supports this clone. This sequence joins TRBV5-1 and TRBJ2-3; 7 bases align to TRBD2. The CDR3 is 17 amino acids. CDR1 SGHRS and CDR2 YFSETQ come from the germline V gene. Unmatched junction bases numbered 13, after V lost 2 bases and J lost 4 bases. CDR3 sequence reads: CASSFPVGGPSADTQYF. In DNA form, the CDR3 reads TGCGCCAGCAGCTTCCCAGTGGGAGGGCCATCTGCAGATACGCAGTATTTT.